This T cell receptor (beta chain) is from a study of cytomegalovirus exposure and HLA in healthy donors. 60 Vbeta and 13 Jbeta primers were used in PCR. The assay was immunoSEQ multiplex PCR, and TCRdb's table has in-frame clones only and misses some. The sample shows about 180,000 clones, around 77% of them seen only once. The CDR3 is made up of 12 amino acids. Between the trimmed V and J ends, which lost 4 bases and 4 bases, there was a span of 5 bases. Germline CDR1 reads SQVTM; CDR2 reads ANQGSEA. This clone was seen only a few times. The chain has TRBV29-1 and TRBJ2-6; a possible D gene is TRBD2 (5 bases). The receptor was isolated from a man between 60 and 70 years old in good health and CMV-seronegative. Sequencing input: PBMCs. Written as DNA, the CDR3 is TGCAGCGTTGGCGGGGGGGCCAACGTCCTGACTTTC. Its translation is CSVGGGANVLTF.